This TCR beta chain was recorded in a study of T cells after yellow fever vaccination (dated by TCRdb to the late 2010s). Broadly, across the study: Libraries from fractions with low cell numbers were prepared with the SMART-Seq v4 Ultra Low Input RNA kit. Blood samples were taken at several timepoints before and after primary and secondary immunization, and bulk PBMC replicates and cell subsets were isolated. Two healthy male donors, one aged 18 to 30 and one aged 30 to 40 years, were included in the cohort. To follow T-cell clones before and after primary and booster YFV17D yellow fever vaccination, bulk TCR alpha and beta repertoires were sequenced over time. Results and caveats for the whole study, not just this receptor: Most clones expanded after primary vaccination (96% of CD4 and around 88% of CD8) were re-detected after the booster, suggesting that broad memory maintenance occurred. The secondary T-cell response was found to be weaker but faster than the primary response, with a peak reached on day 5 rather than on day 15. A small fraction of clonotypes showed up in both the CD4 and CD8 compartments, probably as a result of convergent recombination. Because abundant contaminating clonotypes from the bulk population could be contained in FACS-sorted repertoires, computational filtering was required. Only two donors were included in the study, so the extent to which the findings can be generalized is limited.

This clonotype was seen repeatedly, ten times or more. It has no known antigen specificity. Per-base quality was not reported, and no clone a single base away is much larger than it. The instrument given in TCRdb is Illumina NovaSeq 6000. TCR cDNA was synthesized by 5'RACE template switching, which introduced a universal primer site and unique molecular identifiers. Priming of cDNA synthesis was performed from both the TCR alpha and TCR beta constant segments. Two PCR steps were used to amplify libraries, with sample barcodes and sequencing adapters being added in the second step. Sequencing of libraries was done on Illumina HiSeq 2500 (2x100 bp) or NovaSeq (2x150 bp). The published analysis was carried out like this. Demultiplexing of reads and collapsing into UMI consensus sequences were performed with MIGEC, and V(D)J alignment was carried out with MiXCR. Clonotypes responding to the vaccine were identified with edgeR on replicate PBMC samples, with the criteria of FDR below 0.01 and a log2 fold change above 5 up to day 15. CD4 or CD8 identity was assigned to each bulk clonotype according to whether the clonotype was present at higher abundance in the sequenced CD4 repertoire or the sequenced CD8 repertoire. TCRdb ran its own pipeline on the public reads, namely fastp trimming at Q25 and MiXCR clone calling, and kept in-frame beta chains. Rows are unified per CDR3 protein, each entry keeping the most common DNA and genes. TCRdb's processing, not the study's, gives the V and J calls here. For this sample there are fewer than 350,000 distinct CDR3 sequences; approximately 4% appear just once. The ten largest clones represent roughly 19% of the sample.

Inclusive of the bounding cysteine and phenylalanine, the CDR3 is 13 residues long. CDR3 DNA is the only sequence kept; it has 39 bases, read in frame from the first base. Reading the germline V gene gives CDR1 MDHEN and CDR2 SYDVKM. Deletion took 8 bases off V and 0 bases off J, with a span of 8 bases between the germline ends. Sample treatment or condition, as interpreted from the label and publication: live attenuated yellow fever vaccine strain. At every blood-draw timepoint, two biological replicates of bulk PBMCs were collected. A standard Ficoll-Paque protocol was used to isolate PBMCs from peripheral blood. RNA was extracted with TriZol from bulk PBMCs, CD4 and CD8 fractions, and dextramer-positive and dextramer-negative fractions.

The TCR comes from a man younger than 30 who received the YFV17D yellow fever vaccine. Sequences were derived from PBMCs, sampled 15 days after the yellow fever booster vaccination. This chain joins TRBV28 to TRBJ1-3, with no reliable assignment of the D segment. The CDR3 region: CASLDHSGNTIYF. The base sequence is TGTGCCAGCCTGGACCACTCTGGAAACACCATATATTTT. The variable domain in full, with residues beyond the CDR3 obtained from the reference TRBV28 and TRBJ1-3 genes, is DVKVTQSSRYLVKRTGEKVFLECVQDMDHENMFWYRQDPGLGLRLIYFSYDVKMKEKGDIPEGYSVSREKKERFSLILESASTNQTSMYLCASLDHSGNTIYFGEGSWLTVV.